The rows below give T cell receptor beta chains drawn from one sample of a study of T cell repertoires in cytomegalovirus infection. No cognate antigen is known for these TCRs. TCRdb reprocessed the reads via MiXCR and lists one record per CDR3 protein. The data contain about 920,000 distinct CDR3 sequences, around 32% of them singletons. The sample here was cultured CD8+ T cells from PBMCs, taken from culture after CMV antigen stimulation. These receptors all stem from a human donor in good health (CMV status not recorded). Some clones in this sample may be carry-over from other donors' samples. Each CDR3 is given with its conserved first and last residue. A D gene is named only where the DNA matches it firmly. Clone size is shown for a subset of rows, as once, few, many or a class of expanded clone.

TRBJ1-2 15 - TRBV6-5 TRBD1 CASMGTGVGGYGYTF TGTGCCAGCATGGGGACAGGGGTCGGAGGCTATGGCTACACCTTC
TRBJ1-2 14 few TRBV5-5 - CASSLRVGAYGYTF TGTGCCAGCAGCTTGCGTGTAGGGGCCTATGGCTACACCTTC
TRBJ2-2 13 - TRBV6-5 - CASSGSFTGELFF TGTGCCAGTTCGGGGTCCTTCACCGGGGAGCTGTTTTTT
TRBJ2-5 12 few TRBV27 - CASSLRGQTQYF TGTGCCAGCAGTTTACGGGGACAGACCCAGTACTTC
TRBJ1-1 13 - TRBV20-1 TRBD1 CSAPGTGNTEAFF TGCAGTGCGCCCGGGACAGGAAACACTGAAGCTTTCTTT
TRBJ2-7 14 once TRBV6-6 - CASSYSTFSYEQYF TGTGCCAGCAGTTACTCGACGTTCTCCTACGAGCAGTACTTC
TRBJ1-2 12 - TRBV12-3/TRBV12-4 - CASRGLDYGYTF TGTGCCAGCAGGGGCTTGGACTATGGCTACACCTTC
TRBJ2-1 15 - TRBV5-4 - CASSLRGGAMVEQFF TGTGCCAGCAGCTTGAGAGGGGGGGCCATGGTTGAGCAGTTCTTC
TRBJ1-2 13 - TRBV10-3 - CAISESPGNGYTF TGTGCCATCAGTGAGTCGCCGGGAAATGGCTACACCTTC
TRBJ2-3 15 - TRBV15 TRBD2 CATSSSGGFADTQYF TGTGCCACCAGCAGTAGCGGGGGGTTCGCAGATACGCAGTATTTT
TRBJ2-1 14 - TRBV13 - CASRGEGVHNEQFF TGTGCCAGCAGAGGGGAAGGGGTCCACAATGAGCAGTTCTTC
TRBJ1-5 15 - TRBV6-2/TRBV6-3 - CASTLTAGSNQPQHF TGTGCCAGCACTCTTACGGCAGGGAGCAATCAGCCCCAGCATTTT
TRBJ2-1 14 once TRBV12-5 - CASGLVGLYNEQFF TGTGCTAGTGGTTTGGTGGGACTTTACAATGAGCAGTTCTTC
TRBJ1-4 18 once TRBV9 TRBD1 CASNKLPGQGATNEKLFF TGTGCCAGCAATAAACTCCCGGGACAGGGAGCAACTAATGAAAAACTGTTTTTT
TRBJ2-1 15 - TRBV4-1 - CASSQESTQVYEQFF TGCGCCAGCAGCCAAGAGTCGACCCAGGTCTATGAGCAGTTCTTC
TRBJ1-5 13 many TRBV12-3/TRBV12-4 - CASLAGGNQPQHF TGTGCCAGTTTAGCGGGTGGCAATCAGCCCCAGCATTTT